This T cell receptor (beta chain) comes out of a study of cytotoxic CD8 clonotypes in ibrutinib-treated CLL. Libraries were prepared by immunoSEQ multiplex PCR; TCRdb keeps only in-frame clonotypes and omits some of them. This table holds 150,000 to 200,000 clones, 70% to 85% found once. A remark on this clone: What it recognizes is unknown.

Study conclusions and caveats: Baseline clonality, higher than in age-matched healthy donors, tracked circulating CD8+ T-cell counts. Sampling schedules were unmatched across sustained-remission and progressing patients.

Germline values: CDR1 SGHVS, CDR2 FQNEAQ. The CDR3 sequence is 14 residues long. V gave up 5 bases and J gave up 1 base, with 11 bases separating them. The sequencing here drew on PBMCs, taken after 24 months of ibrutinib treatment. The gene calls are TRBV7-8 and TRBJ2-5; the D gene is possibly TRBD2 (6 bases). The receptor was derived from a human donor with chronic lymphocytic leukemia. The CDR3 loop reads CASSPRGTQETQYF. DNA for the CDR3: TGTGCCAGCAGCCCCCGCGGGACCCAAGAGACCCAGTACTTC.